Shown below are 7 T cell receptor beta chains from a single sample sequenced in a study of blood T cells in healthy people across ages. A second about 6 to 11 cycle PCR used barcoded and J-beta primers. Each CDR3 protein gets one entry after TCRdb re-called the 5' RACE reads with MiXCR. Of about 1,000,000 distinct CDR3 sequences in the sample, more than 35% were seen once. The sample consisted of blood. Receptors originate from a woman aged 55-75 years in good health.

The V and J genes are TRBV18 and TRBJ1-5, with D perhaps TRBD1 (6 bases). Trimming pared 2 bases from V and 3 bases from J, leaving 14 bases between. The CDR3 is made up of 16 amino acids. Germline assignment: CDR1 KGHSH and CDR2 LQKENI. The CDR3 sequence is CASSPGTRQNNQPQHF. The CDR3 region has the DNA TGTGCCAGCTCACCAGGGACACGCCAGAACAATCAGCCCCAGCATTTT.

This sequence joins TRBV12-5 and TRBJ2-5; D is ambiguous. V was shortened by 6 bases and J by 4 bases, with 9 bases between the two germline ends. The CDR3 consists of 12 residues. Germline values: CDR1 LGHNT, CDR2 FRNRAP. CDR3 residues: CASGTPSETQYF. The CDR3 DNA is TGTGCTAGTGGAACACCGTCAGAGACCCAGTACTTC.

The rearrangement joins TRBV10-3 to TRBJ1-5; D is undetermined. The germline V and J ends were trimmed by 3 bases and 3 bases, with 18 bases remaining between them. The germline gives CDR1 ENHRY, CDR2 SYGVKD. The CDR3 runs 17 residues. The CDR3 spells CAISDPTSGINNQPQHF. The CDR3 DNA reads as TGTGCCATCAGTGACCCCACGTCGGGGATAAACAATCAGCCCCAGCATTTT.

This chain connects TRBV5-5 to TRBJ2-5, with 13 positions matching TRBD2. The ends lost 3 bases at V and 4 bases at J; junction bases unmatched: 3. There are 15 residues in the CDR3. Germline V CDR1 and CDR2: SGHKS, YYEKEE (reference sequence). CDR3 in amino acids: CASSSTSGRAETQYF. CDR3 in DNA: TGTGCCAGCAGCTCCACTAGCGGGAGGGCAGAGACCCAGTACTTC.

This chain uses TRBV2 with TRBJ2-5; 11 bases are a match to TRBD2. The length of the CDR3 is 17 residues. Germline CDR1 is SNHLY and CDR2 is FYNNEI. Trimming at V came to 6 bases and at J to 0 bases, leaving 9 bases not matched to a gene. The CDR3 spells CASRVIPGLADQETQYF. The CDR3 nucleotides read TGTGCCAGCAGGGTTATCCCGGGACTAGCGGACCAAGAGACCCAGTACTTC.

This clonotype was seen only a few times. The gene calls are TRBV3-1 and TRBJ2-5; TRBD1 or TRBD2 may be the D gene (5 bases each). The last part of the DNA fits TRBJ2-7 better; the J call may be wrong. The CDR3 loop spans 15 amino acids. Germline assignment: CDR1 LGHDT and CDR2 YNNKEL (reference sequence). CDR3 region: CASSEGVGERYEQYF. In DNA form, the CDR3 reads TGTGCCAGCAGCGAGGGCGTGGGGGAGAGATACGAGCAGTACTTC.

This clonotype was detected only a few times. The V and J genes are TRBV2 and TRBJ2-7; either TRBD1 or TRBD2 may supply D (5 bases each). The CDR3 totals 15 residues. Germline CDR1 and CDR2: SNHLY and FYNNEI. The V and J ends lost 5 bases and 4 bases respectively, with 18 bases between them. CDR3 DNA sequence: TGTGCCAGCAGTTACGAGGGGCTTCGGAGGTACGAGCAGTACTTC. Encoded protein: CASSYEGLRRYEQYF.